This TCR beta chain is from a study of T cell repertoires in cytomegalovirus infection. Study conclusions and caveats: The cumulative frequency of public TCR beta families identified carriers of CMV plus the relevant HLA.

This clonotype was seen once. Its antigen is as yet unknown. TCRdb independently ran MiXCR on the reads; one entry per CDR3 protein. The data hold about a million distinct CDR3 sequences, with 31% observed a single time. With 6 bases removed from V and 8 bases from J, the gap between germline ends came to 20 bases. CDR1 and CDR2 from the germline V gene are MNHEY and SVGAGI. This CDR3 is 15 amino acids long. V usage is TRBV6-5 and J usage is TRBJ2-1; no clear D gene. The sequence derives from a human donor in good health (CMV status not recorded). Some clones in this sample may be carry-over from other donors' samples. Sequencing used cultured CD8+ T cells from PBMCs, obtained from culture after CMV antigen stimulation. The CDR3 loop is CASSLLGRPSDEQFF. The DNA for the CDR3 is TGTGCCAGCAGCCTTTTAGGACGGCCCAGCGATGAGCAGTTCTTC.